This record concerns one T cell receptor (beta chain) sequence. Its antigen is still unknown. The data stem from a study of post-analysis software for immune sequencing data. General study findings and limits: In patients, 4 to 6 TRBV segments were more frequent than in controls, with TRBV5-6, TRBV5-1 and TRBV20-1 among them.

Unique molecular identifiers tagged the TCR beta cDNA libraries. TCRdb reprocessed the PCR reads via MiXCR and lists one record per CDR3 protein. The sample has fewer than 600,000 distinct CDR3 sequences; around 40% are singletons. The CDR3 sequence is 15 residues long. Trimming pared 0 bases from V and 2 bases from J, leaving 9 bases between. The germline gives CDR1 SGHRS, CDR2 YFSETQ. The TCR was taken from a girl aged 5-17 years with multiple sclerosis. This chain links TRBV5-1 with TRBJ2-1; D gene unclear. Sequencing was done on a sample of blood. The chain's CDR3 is CASSLANSAYNEQFF. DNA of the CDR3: TGCGCCAGCAGCTTGGCGAATTCCGCCTACAATGAGCAGTTCTTC. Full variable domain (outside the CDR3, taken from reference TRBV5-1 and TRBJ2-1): KAGVTQTPRYLIKTRGQQVTLSCSPISGHRSVSWYQQTPGQGLQFLFEYFSETQRNKGNFPGRFSGRQFSNSRSEMNVSTLELGDSALYLCASSLANSAYNEQFFGPGTRLTVL.